Listed below are T cell receptor beta chains from one sample, sequenced in a study of control samples from healthy donors and cancer patients. Only in-frame clones appear in the TCRdb table, and some are missing; sequencing was by immunoSEQ multiplex PCR. The sample shows 70,000 or so clones, around 95% of them seen only once. Sequencing was performed on blood. The origin of the receptors is a woman between 40 and 50 years old in good health. Each CDR3 is given with its conserved first and last residue. The D gene is left open where the match is weak. Rows may omit the clone size; those that give it use once, few, many or a size class.

d_call j_call clone_size v_call cdr3_nt cdr3_aa
. TRBJ1-1 . TRBV7-9 TGTGCCAGCAGCCTCGCGGGGACGGTCGGAGCTTTCTTT CASSLAGTVGAFF
TRBD2 TRBJ2-5 once TRBV7-6 TGTGCCAGCAGTCGACTAGCGGGGGGCGCAGGGGAGACCCAGTACTTC CASSRLAGGAGETQYF
TRBD1 TRBJ1-1 once TRBV6-2/TRBV6-3 TGTGCCAGCAGCCCGGGACAGGGGACGTTGGCTGAAGCTTTCTTT CASSPGQGTLAEAFF
. TRBJ2-1 . TRBV7-9 TGTGCCAGCAGGGAGGGCCTGAATGAGCAGTTCTTC CASREGLNEQFF
. TRBJ2-1 . TRBV27 TGTGCCAGTGGTCTCGGCAGTTTGTCAAATGAGCAGTTCTTC CASGLGSLSNEQFF
. TRBJ2-1 . TRBV10-3 TGTGCCATCAGTGAGACCGGACTACAGGGTGGCAATGAGCAGTTCTTC CAISETGLQGGNEQFF
. TRBJ1-2 once TRBV2 TGTGCCAGCAGTGAGGGGTTGGGCAGGGCCTATGGCTACACCTTC CASSEGLGRAYGYTF
. TRBJ2-5 . TRBV6-5 TGTGCCAGCAGGGGAGAGACCCAGTACTTC CASRGETQYF
TRBD2 TRBJ2-7 . TRBV27 TGTGCCAGCAGTTTTACTAGCGGTTTCTCCTACGAGCAGTACTTC CASSFTSGFSYEQYF
TRBD1 TRBJ1-5 . TRBV27 TGTGCCAGCAGTTTAGGCCGGGACAGGGAGAGTCAGCCCCAGCATTTT CASSLGRDRESQPQHF
. TRBJ1-5 . TRBV12-3/TRBV12-4 TGTGCCAGCAGTCTCCCAAGCCAAACACCCCAGCATTTT CASSLPSQTPQHF
TRBD2 TRBJ2-5 . TRBV27 TGTGCCAGCAGTTTAGCGGCAGGCGGGGGAGAGACCCAGTACTTC CASSLAAGGGETQYF
. TRBJ1-2 . TRBV2 TGTGCCAGCAGTGAGATACTTTTCGGGGTCGGCGACTATGGCTACACCTTC CASSEILFGVGDYGYTF
TRBD1 TRBJ1-1 once TRBV19 TGTGCCAGTAGTGAACAGGGGGCAACTGAAGCTTTCTTT CASSEQGATEAFF
TRBD1 TRBJ1-1 . TRBV24-1 TGTGCCACCAGTGACCCGGACAGGGGCGCAGCTTTCTTT CATSDPDRGAAFF
. TRBJ2-5 . TRBV5-1 TGCGCCAGCACCACCGGAGGGATTCAAGAGACCCAGTACTTC CASTTGGIQETQYF
TRBD1 TRBJ2-7 . TRBV4-2 TGTGCCAGCAGCCGCCCGGGACAGGGTTCCTACGAGCAGTACTTC CASSRPGQGSYEQYF
TRBD1 TRBJ2-4 . TRBV28 TGTGCCAGCAGTTTAGCCGGGACAGGGGAGTACTTC CASSLAGTGEYF
. TRBJ2-3 . TRBV9 TGTGCCAGCAGCGTTGGTGGGCAGGGGGATACGCAGTATTTT CASSVGGQGDTQYF
TRBD1 TRBJ1-5 . TRBV19 TGTGCCAGCAACCCGGGACAGGGCACCGGTCAGCCCCAGCATTTT CASNPGQGTGQPQHF
TRBD2 TRBJ2-7 . TRBV7-6 TGTGCCAGCAGCTTCATAACCTCTAGCGGGAACTCCTACGAGCAGTACTTC CASSFITSSGNSYEQYF
. TRBJ2-5 . TRBV5-1 TGCGCCAGCAGCTTGGCAGCAGGGGAGGCCCAAGAGACCCAGTACTTC CASSLAAGEAQETQYF
TRBD1 TRBJ1-2 . TRBV27 TGTGCCAGCAGTTTAGGGACAGGGGTCGGCTACACCTTC CASSLGTGVGYTF
. TRBJ1-1 . TRBV5-6 TGTGCCAGCAGCTTCGAGAGTGTGTTTCGCGCTGAAGCTTTCTTT CASSFESVFRAEAFF